The 27 T cell receptor beta chains listed next were all sequenced from one sample in a study of blood T cell repertoires in COVID-19. The table came from immunoSEQ multiplex PCR; TCRdb's copy has only in-frame clones and leaves some out. The sample lists about 230,000 clones; approximately 82% were seen once. Sequenced material: peripheral blood. The receptors shown here come from an elderly man with acute or convalescent COVID-19.

This clone was counted a few times. The V call is TRBV28, the J call TRBJ2-5; TRBD2 is a possible D gene (6 bases). The V end lost 5 bases, the J end lost 4 bases, and 23 bases lay between the germline ends. The CDR3 runs to 17 residues. The germline V gene encodes CDR1 MDHEN and CDR2 SYDVKM. CDR3 loop: CASSLLQGAGGGETQYF. CDR3 coding DNA: TGTGCCAGCAGTCTCCTCCAGGGCGCCGGGGGAGGAGAGACCCAGTACTTC.

The chain couples TRBV5-1 to TRBJ2-7, with TRBD1 matching 8 bases. CDR3 length equals 14 residues. Germline CDR1 reads SGHRS; CDR2 reads YFSETQ. With 4 bases clipped from V and 2 bases from J, the junction kept 5 bases outside the gene matches. The CDR3 spells CASSPGQATYEQYF. CDR3 coding DNA: TGCGCCAGCAGCCCGGGACAGGCTACCTACGAGCAGTACTTC.

This chain uses TRBV25-1 with TRBJ1-2; possibly TRBD1 for D (6 bases). The germline V and J ends were trimmed by 3 bases and 7 bases, with 15 bases remaining between them. CDR1 and CDR2 (germline): MGHDK, SYGVNS. The length of the CDR3 is 14 residues. CDR3 in DNA: TGTGCCAGCAGTGAGAGTGGACAGTCCCTTGGCTACACCTTC. This gives the protein CASSESGQSLGYTF.

The chain is built from TRBV13 and TRBJ1-1; D perhaps matches TRBD1 (6 bases). Between the trimmed V and J ends, which lost 2 bases and 1 base, there was a span of 11 bases. Germline CDR1 reads PRHDT; CDR2 reads FYEKMQ (reference sequence). There are 15 residues in the CDR3. CDR3 sequence (DNA): TGTGCCAGCAGCTTAACCTCGGGACAGAACACTGAAGCTTTCTTT. Protein product: CASSLTSGQNTEAFF.

This clone was detected a few times. The V call is TRBV27, the J call TRBJ2-1, with 8 bases identical to TRBD2. The CDR3 extends over 14 amino acids. The V gene's germline CDR1 is MNHEY and CDR2 SMNVEV (reference sequence). Losses at the gene ends were 7 bases for V and 4 bases for J; bases not matched to a gene: 6. The chain's CDR3 is CASTRTGGYNEQFF. Written as DNA, the CDR3 is TGTGCCAGCACAAGGACGGGAGGGTACAATGAGCAGTTCTTC.

This clone was picked up a small number of times. This chain joins TRBV19 and TRBJ2-2, with D tentatively TRBD2 (5 bases). Germline CDR1 LNHDA, CDR2 SQIVND (reference sequence). Trimming left V 5 bases short and J 6 bases short, with 16 bases between. CDR3 length: 15 residues. The CDR3: CASSPGGLPPGELFF. The DNA for the CDR3 is TGTGCCAGTAGTCCCGGAGGCCTCCCCCCCGGGGAGCTGTTTTTT.

The V gene is TRBV5-3, the J gene TRBJ2-7; D possibly corresponds to TRBD1 (6 bases). TRBV5-3 is classed as an ORF, of uncertain function. V was shortened by 0 bases and J by 2 bases, with 6 bases between the two germline ends. The CDR3 totals 13 residues. In DNA form, the CDR3 reads TGTGCCAGAAGCTTGGGACAGGCCTACGAGCAGTACTTC. Encoded protein: CARSLGQAYEQYF.

V and J are TRBV5-4 and TRBJ2-2, with D perhaps matching TRBD2 (5 bases). The CDR3 is made up of 14 amino acids. Germline V gene data show CDR1 as SGHNT and CDR2 as YYREEE (reference sequence). Trimming removed 4 bases at V and 4 bases at J, with 11 bases between. DNA for the CDR3: TGTGCCAGCAGCCCATTAGGAGGCACCGGGGAGCTGTTTTTT. Encoded protein: CASSPLGGTGELFF. Combining the CDR3 with reference TRBV5-4 and TRBJ2-2 gives the whole variable domain ETGVTQSPTHLIKTRGQQVTLRCSSQSGHNTVSWYQQALGQGPQFIFQYYREEENGRGNFPPRFSGLQFPNYSSELNVNALELDDSALYLCASSPLGGTGELFFGEGSRLTVL.

The chain couples TRBV19 to TRBJ2-1, with D perhaps TRBD1 (6 bases). Germline V gives CDR1 LNHDA, CDR2 SQIVND (reference sequence). Trimming took 3 bases from V and 10 from J, leaving 10 bases between them. This CDR3 has 12 amino acids. DNA of the CDR3: TGTGCCAGTAGTATGAGTAGGGGGGAGCAGTTCTTC. Amino acid sequence: CASSMSRGEQFF.

The J gene is TRBJ2-7, the V gene TRBV28, with a tentative D call TRBD1 (6 bases). With 3 bases removed from V and 4 bases from J, the gap between germline ends came to 13 bases. The CDR3 spans 14 residues. Germline V gene sequence: CDR1 MDHEN, CDR2 SYDVKM. In DNA, the CDR3 is TGTGCCAGCAGTTTTCCCGGGACATTGTACGAGCAGTACTTC. It specifies CASSFPGTLYEQYF. The full variable domain, completed using reference TRBV28 and TRBJ2-7, is DVKVTQSSRYLVKRTGEKVFLECVQDMDHENMFWYRQDPGLGLRLIYFSYDVKMKEKGDIPEGYSVSREKKERFSLILESASTNQTSMYLCASSFPGTLYEQYFGPGTRLTVT.

This clone was seen more than once but under ten times. Other DNA sequences in this specimen translate into the identical CDR3. V is TRBV14 and J is TRBJ1-2; 7 bases fit TRBD1. Trimming removed 3 bases from V and 2 bases from J; junction bases left unmatched: 6. The CDR3 is 15 residues long. Germline V gives CDR1 SGHDN, CDR2 FVKESK. The CDR3 nucleotides read TGTGCCAGCAGCCAGGTACAGGGGTGGAACTATGGCTACACCTTC. Its translation: CASSQVQGWNYGYTF. The whole variable domain, remainder taken from reference TRBV14 and TRBJ1-2, is EAGVTQFPSHSVIEKGQTVTLRCDPISGHDNLYWYRRVMGKEIKFLLHFVKESKQDESGMPNNRFLAERTGGTYSTLKVQPAELEDSGVYFCASSQVQGWNYGYTFGSGTRLTVV.

The V call is TRBV28, the J call TRBJ2-7; D remains unclear. The CDR3 has 11 residues. Trimming cost V 7 bases and J 7 bases, with 11 bases left between them. Looked up from germline, CDR1 is MDHEN and CDR2 is SYDVKM. The CDR3 DNA follows: TGTGCCAGCACCGGTCGGCGGGAGCAGTACTTC. Amino acid sequence: CASTGRREQYF.

This clone was seen a handful of times. V and J are TRBV30 and TRBJ1-5, with a tentative D call TRBD1 (6 bases). The CDR3 has 13 residues. Germline assignment: CDR1 GTSNPN and CDR2 SVGIG (reference sequence). Between the trimmed V and J ends, which lost 5 bases and 3 bases, there was a span of 11 bases. CDR3 protein: CAWARQDNQPQHF. CDR3 in DNA: TGTGCCTGGGCAAGACAGGACAATCAGCCCCAGCATTTT.

The V call is TRBV24-1, the J call TRBJ2-7; a possible D gene is TRBD1 (7 bases). Per germline, CDR1 KGHDR and CDR2 SFDVKD. The CDR3 consists of 15 residues. V lost 3 bases and J 4 bases, leaving 15 bases between the germline ends. CDR3 coding DNA: TGTGCCACCAGTGATGCGACAGGGACTGTTTACGAGCAGTACTTC. Its translation: CATSDATGTVYEQYF.

The J gene is TRBJ2-3, the V gene TRBV28; TRBD2 matches at 7 bases. V trimming: 5 bases; J trimming: 0 bases; junction bases outside the gene matches: 5. Germline CDR1 MDHEN, CDR2 SYDVKM. The CDR3 contains 15 residues. CDR3 in DNA: TGTGCCAGCAGTACCGGGGGGATCAGCACAGATACGCAGTATTTT. This codes for CASSTGGISTDTQYF.

The chain links TRBV5-1 to TRBJ1-4, with 8 bases lining up with TRBD1. CDR1 is SGHRS, CDR2 YFSETQ, per germline. V lost 4 bases and J lost 4; bases outside the gene matches: 6. CDR3 length equals 15 residues. DNA for the CDR3: TGCGCCAGCAGCAACTCAGGGGGCGGTAATGAAAAACTGTTTTTT. Translated, it gives CASSNSGGGNEKLFF.

The chain combines TRBV5-1 with TRBJ2-3, with D possibly being TRBD2 (6 bases). Germline V CDR1 and CDR2: SGHRS, YFSETQ. Trimming removed 0 bases at V and 0 bases at J, with 8 bases between. The CDR3 is made up of 15 amino acids. This CDR3 reads CASSLAGVSTDTQYF. CDR3 nucleotide sequence: TGCGCCAGCAGCTTGGCGGGAGTAAGCACAGATACGCAGTATTTT.

The count of this clone is one. V is TRBV2 and J is TRBJ1-2; D is perhaps TRBD1 (5 bases). This CDR3 comprises 14 residues. The V end lost 1 base, the J end lost 8 bases, and 14 bases lay between the germline ends. Germline values: CDR1 SNHLY, CDR2 FYNNEI. CDR3 residues: CASSEGVTGGGYTF. Here the CDR3 DNA reads TGTGCCAGCAGTGAAGGAGTAACAGGCGGCGGCTACACCTTC.

The rearrangement joins TRBV19 to TRBJ1-5, with D unclear. The CDR3 spans 15 residues. Per the germline V gene, CDR1 is LNHDA and CDR2 is SQIVND (reference sequence). V gave up 5 bases and J gave up 0 bases, with 11 bases separating them. The CDR3 protein is CASSFQTHSNQPQHF. The DNA of the CDR3 is TGTGCCAGTAGTTTCCAGACTCATAGCAATCAGCCCCAGCATTTT. The full variable domain, with the rest looked up from reference TRBV19 and TRBJ1-5, is DGGITQSPKYLFRKEGQNVTLSCEQNLNHDAMYWYRQDPGQGLRLIYYSQIVNDFQKGDIAEGYSVSREKKESFPLTVTSAQKNPTAFYLCASSFQTHSNQPQHFGDGTRLSIL.

The gene calls are TRBV28 and TRBJ1-5; TRBD1 matches 7 bases. The CDR3 has 14 amino acids. The germline gives CDR1 MDHEN, CDR2 SYDVKM. The J segment lost 5 bases and the V segment lost 7 bases, leaving 8 bases of the junction unmatched. The chain's CDR3 is CASTSRGLYQPQHF. CDR3 nucleotides: TGTGCCAGCACCTCGAGGGGGCTCTATCAGCCCCAGCATTTT.

The chain carries TRBV6-5 and TRBJ2-1, with 7 positions matching TRBD1. With V trimmed by 5 bases and J by 1 base, 5 bases remained unmatched. Germline V gene sequence: CDR1 MNHEY, CDR2 SVGAGI. CDR3 length: 15 residues. As DNA, the CDR3 is TGTGCCAGCAGTCGACAGGGCCTATCCTACAATGAGCAGTTCTTC. It specifies CASSRQGLSYNEQFF.

The genes are TRBV13 and TRBJ2-3; D possibly corresponds to TRBD1 (6 bases). Germline values: CDR1 PRHDT, CDR2 FYEKMQ (reference sequence). Trimming pared 4 bases from V and 1 base from J, leaving 15 bases between. This CDR3 spans 16 amino acids. The CDR3 region has the DNA TGTGCCAGCAGCTCCTCCCCGGGACAAGGCACAGATACGCAGTATTTT. Residues: CASSSSPGQGTDTQYF.

Concerning this clone itself: The junction does not match germline at one end; this may be a read error. This chain uses TRBV19 with TRBJ2-5, with a weak D call TRBD1 (5 bases). The CDR3 has 14 residues. Germline-derived CDR1 and CDR2 are LNHDA and SQIVND (reference sequence). CDR3 loop: CASSMKTARESQYF. The CDR3 nucleotides read TGTGCCAGTAGTATGAAGACAGCAAGAGAGTCCCAGTACTTC.

The genes are TRBV7-2 and TRBJ2-7, with TRBD2 as a possible D gene (5 bases). Germline assignment: CDR1 SGHTA and CDR2 FQGNSA. V lost 7 bases to trimming and J lost 1 base, with 20 bases between them. The CDR3 contains 16 residues. The CDR3 DNA is TGTGCCAGCACCCCTGGACGGGGAGTGCCTTCCTACGAGCAGTACTTC. As protein: CASTPGRGVPSYEQYF.

This clone was recorded once. This chain links TRBV28 with TRBJ1-3, with 7 bases aligning to TRBD1. Germline-derived CDR1 and CDR2 are MDHEN and SYDVKM. Losses at the gene ends were 2 bases for V and 2 bases for J; bases not matched to a gene: 6. The CDR3 has 16 amino acids. Here the CDR3 reads CASSLQPGGAGNTIYF. The CDR3 nucleotides are TGTGCCAGCAGTTTACAACCAGGGGGAGCTGGAAACACCATATATTTT.

This clone came up many times. The chain joins TRBV9 to TRBJ2-1, with a weak D call TRBD2 (6 bases). CDR3 length: 12 amino acids. Germline assignment: CDR1 SGDLS and CDR2 YYNGEE. V lost 0 bases, J lost 14 bases, and 12 bases lay in between. This chain's CDR3 is CASSVGRGGKFF. CDR3 in DNA: TGTGCCAGCAGCGTAGGTCGTGGGGGGAAGTTCTTC.

The chain carries TRBV9 and TRBJ2-1; 8 positions agree with TRBD1. CDR3 length: 14 residues. From germline, CDR1 is SGDLS and CDR2 YYNGEE. The V segment lost 4 bases and the J segment 8 bases; nucleotides outside the gene matches: 8. CDR3 region: CASSQGQARDEQFF. The CDR3 DNA follows: TGTGCCAGCAGCCAGGGACAGGCTAGGGATGAGCAGTTCTTC.